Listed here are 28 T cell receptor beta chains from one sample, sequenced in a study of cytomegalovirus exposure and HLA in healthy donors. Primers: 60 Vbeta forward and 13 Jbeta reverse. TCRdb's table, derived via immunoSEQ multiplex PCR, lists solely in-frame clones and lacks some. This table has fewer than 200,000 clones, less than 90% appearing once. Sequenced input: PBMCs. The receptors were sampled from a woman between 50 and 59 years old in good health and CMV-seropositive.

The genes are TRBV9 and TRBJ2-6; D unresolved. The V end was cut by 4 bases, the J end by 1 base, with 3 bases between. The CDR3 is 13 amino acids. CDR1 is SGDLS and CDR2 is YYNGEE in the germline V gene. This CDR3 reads CASSSSGANVLTF. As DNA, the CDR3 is TGTGCCAGCAGCTCTTCTGGGGCCAACGTCCTGACTTTC.

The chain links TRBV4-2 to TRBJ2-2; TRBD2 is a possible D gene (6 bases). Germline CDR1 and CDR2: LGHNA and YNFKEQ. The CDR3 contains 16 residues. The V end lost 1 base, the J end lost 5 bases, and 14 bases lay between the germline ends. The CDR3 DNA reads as TGTGCCAGCAGCCAAGCTGGGGGAGCGGGTACCGGGGAGCTGTTTTTT. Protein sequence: CASSQAGGAGTGELFF.

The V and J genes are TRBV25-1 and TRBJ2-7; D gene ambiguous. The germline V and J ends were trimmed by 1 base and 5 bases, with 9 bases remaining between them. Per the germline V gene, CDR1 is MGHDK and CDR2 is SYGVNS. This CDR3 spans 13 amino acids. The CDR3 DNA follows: TGTGCCAGCAGTGAATGGGTCGAGGACGAGCAGTACTTC. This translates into CASSEWVEDEQYF.

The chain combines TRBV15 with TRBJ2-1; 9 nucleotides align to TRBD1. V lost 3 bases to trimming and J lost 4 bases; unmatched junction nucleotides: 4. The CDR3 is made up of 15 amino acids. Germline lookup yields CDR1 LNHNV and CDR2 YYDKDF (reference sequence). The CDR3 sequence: CATSRDRGLYNEQFF. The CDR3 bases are TGTGCCACCAGCAGGGACAGGGGACTTTACAATGAGCAGTTCTTC.

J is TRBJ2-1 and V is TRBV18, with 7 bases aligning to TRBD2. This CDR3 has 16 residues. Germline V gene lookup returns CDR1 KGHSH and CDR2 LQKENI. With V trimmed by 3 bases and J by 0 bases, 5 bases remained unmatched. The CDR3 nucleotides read TGTGCCAGCTCACCCCCCCGGACTAGCTCCTACAATGAGCAGTTCTTC. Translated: CASSPPRTSSYNEQFF.

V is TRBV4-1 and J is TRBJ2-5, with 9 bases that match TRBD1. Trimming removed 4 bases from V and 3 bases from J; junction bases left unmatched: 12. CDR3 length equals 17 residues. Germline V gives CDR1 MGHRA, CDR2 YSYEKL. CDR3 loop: CASSPTGHWDREETQYF. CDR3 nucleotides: TGCGCCAGCAGCCCCACAGGGCATTGGGACAGGGAAGAGACCCAGTACTTC.

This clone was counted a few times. CDR3 nucleotides: TGTGCCAGCAGCTTATCGGGGACAGGAAGCACAGATACGCAGTATTTT. Its translation is CASSLSGTGSTDTQYF. The chain is built from TRBV7-2 and TRBJ2-3; 8 bases match TRBD1. The germline gives CDR1 SGHTA, CDR2 FQGNSA. CDR3 length: 16 residues. Trimming removed 2 bases from V and 0 bases from J; junction bases left unmatched: 4.

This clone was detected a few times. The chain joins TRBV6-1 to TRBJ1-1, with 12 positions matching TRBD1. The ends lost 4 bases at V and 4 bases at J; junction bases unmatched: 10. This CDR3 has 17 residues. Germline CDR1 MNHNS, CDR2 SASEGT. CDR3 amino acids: CASSGGTGGLGGTEAFF. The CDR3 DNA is TGTGCCAGCAGTGGTGGGACAGGGGGCCTGGGGGGCACTGAAGCTTTCTTT.

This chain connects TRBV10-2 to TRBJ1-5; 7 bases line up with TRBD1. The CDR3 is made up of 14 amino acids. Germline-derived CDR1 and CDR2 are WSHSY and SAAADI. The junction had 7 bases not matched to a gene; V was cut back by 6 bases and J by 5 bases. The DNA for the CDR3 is TGCGCCAGCAGGGTCGGACAGGACGATCAGCCCCAGCATTTT. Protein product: CASRVGQDDQPQHF.

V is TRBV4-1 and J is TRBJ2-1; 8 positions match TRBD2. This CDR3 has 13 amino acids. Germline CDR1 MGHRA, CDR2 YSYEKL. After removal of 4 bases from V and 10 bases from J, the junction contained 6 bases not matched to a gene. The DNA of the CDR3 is TGCGCCAGCAGCCGGGCCCCTAGCGGGGAGCAGTTCTTC. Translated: CASSRAPSGEQFF.

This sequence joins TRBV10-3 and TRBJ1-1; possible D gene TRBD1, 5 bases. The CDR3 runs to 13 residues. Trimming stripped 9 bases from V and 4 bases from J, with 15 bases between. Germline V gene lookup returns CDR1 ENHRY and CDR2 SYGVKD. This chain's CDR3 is CAIGGGRGTEAFF. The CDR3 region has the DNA TGTGCCATTGGTGGGGGGAGGGGCACTGAAGCTTTCTTT.

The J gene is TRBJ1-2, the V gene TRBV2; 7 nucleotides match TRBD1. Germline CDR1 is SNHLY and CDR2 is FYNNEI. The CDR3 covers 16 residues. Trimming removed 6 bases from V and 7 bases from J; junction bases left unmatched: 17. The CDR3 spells CASSVGTVRLMGGYTF. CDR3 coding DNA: TGTGCCAGCAGCGTCGGGACAGTTCGTCTAATGGGTGGCTACACCTTC.

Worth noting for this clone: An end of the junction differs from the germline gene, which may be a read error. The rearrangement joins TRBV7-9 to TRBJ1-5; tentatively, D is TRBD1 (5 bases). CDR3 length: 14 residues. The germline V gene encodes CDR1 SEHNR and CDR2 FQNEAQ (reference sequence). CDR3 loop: CSSSYGGSNQPQHF. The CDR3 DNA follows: TGTTCCAGCAGTTATGGGGGGAGCAATCAGCCCCAGCATTTT.

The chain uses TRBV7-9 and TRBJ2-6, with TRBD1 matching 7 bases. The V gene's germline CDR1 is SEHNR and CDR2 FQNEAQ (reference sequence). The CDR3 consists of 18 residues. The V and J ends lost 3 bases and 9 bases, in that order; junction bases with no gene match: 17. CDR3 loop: CASSFPPGQAYLRNVLTF. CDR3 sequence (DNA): TGTGCCAGCAGCTTCCCTCCTGGACAGGCGTACCTTCGCAACGTCCTGACTTTC.

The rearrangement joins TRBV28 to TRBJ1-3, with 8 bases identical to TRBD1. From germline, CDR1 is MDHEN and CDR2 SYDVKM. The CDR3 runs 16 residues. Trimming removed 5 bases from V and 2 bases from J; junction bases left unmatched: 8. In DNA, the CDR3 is TGTGCCAGCAGTCCTCACGAGGACAGGGCTGGAAACACCATATATTTT. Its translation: CASSPHEDRAGNTIYF.

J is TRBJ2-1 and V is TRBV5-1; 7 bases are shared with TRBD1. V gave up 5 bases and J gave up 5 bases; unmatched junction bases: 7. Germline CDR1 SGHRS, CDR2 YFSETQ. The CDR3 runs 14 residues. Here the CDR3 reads CASRVGQINNEQFF. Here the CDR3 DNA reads TGCGCCAGCAGAGTGGGACAGATAAACAATGAGCAGTTCTTC.

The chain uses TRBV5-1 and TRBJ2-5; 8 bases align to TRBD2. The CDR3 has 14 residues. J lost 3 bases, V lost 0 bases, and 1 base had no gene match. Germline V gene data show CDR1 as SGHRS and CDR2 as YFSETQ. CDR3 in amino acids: CASSLGLAKETQYF. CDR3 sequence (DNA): TGCGCCAGCAGCTTGGGACTAGCGAAAGAGACCCAGTACTTC.

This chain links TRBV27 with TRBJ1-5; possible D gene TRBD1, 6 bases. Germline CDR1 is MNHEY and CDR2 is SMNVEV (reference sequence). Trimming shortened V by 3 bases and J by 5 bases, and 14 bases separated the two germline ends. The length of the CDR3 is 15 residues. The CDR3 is CASSFHGTRDQPQHF. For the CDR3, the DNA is TGTGCCAGCAGTTTTCACGGGACAAGGGATCAGCCCCAGCATTTT.

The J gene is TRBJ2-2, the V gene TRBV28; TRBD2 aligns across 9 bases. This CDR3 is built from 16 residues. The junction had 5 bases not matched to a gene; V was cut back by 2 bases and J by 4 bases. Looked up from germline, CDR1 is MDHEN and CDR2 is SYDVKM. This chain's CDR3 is CASSLILAGFTGELFF. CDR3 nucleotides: TGTGCCAGCAGTTTAATACTAGCGGGTTTCACCGGGGAGCTGTTTTTT.

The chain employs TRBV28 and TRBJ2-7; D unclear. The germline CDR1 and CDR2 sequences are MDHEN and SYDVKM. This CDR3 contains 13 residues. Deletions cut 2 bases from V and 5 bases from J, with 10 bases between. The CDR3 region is CASSLRGIDEQYF. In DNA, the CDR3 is TGTGCCAGCAGTTTAAGAGGAATCGACGAGCAGTACTTC.

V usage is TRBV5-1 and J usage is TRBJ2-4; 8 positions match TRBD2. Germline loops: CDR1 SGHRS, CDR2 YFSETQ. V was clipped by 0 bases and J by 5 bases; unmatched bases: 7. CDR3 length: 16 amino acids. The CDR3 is CASSLGLSGSQNIQYF. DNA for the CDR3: TGCGCCAGCAGCTTGGGGCTCAGCGGGAGTCAAAACATTCAGTACTTC.

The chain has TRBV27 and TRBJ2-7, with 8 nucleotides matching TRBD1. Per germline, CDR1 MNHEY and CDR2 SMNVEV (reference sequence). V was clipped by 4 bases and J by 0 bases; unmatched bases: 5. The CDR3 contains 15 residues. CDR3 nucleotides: TGTGCCAGCAGTTGGGGGACAGGATCCTCCTACGAGCAGTACTTC. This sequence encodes CASSWGTGSSYEQYF.

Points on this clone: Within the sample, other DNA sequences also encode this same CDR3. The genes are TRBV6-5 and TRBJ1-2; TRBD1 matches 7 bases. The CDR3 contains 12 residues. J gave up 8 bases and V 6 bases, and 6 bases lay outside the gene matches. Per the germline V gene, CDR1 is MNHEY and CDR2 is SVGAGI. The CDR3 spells CASRGQSRGYTF. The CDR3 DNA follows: TGTGCCAGCAGGGGACAGTCTAGGGGCTACACCTTC.

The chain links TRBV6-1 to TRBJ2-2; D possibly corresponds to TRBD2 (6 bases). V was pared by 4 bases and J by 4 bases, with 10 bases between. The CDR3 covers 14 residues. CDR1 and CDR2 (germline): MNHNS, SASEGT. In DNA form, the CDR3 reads TGTGCCAGCAGTGCGGGACTCCGCACCGGGGAGCTGTTTTTT. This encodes CASSAGLRTGELFF.

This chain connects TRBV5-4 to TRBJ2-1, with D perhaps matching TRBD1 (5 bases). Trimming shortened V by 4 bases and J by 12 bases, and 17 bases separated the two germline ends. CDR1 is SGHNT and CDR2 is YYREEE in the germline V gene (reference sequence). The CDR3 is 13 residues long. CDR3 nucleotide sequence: TGTGCCAGCAGCCAGGGAAGTCTTTTAGGGCAGTTCTTC. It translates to CASSQGSLLGQFF.

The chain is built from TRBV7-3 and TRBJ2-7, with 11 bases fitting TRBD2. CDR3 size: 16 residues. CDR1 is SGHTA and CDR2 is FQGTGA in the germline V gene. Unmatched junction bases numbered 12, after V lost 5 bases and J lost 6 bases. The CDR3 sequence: CASSLEVAGGQSEQYF. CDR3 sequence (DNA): TGTGCCAGCAGCCTTGAGGTAGCGGGAGGGCAAAGCGAGCAGTACTTC.

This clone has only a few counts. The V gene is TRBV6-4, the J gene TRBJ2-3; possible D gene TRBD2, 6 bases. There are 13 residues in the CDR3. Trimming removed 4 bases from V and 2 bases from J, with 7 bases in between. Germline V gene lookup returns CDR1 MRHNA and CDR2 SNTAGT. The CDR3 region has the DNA TGTGCCAGCAGTGCGGGGGACACAGATACGCAGTATTTT. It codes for CASSAGDTDTQYF.

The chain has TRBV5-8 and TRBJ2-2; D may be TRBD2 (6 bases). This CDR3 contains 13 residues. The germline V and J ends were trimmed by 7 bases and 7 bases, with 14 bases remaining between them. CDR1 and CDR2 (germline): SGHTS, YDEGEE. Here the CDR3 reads CASGTYEVGELFF. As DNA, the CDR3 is TGTGCCAGCGGGACTTATGAGGTCGGGGAGCTGTTTTTT.